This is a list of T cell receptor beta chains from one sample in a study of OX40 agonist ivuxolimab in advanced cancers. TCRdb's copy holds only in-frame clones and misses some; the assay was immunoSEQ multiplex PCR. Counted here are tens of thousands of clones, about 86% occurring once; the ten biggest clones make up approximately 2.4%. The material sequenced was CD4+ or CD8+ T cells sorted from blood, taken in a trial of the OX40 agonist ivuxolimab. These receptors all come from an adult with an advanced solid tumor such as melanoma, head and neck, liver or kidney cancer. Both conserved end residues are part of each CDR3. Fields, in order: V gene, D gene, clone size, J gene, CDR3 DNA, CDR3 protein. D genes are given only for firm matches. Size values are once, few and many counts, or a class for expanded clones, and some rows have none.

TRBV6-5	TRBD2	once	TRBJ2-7	TGTGCCAGCAGGCCCCTCAGGGACTACTCCTACGAGCAGTACTTC	CASRPLRDYSYEQYF
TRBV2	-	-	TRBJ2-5	TGTGCCAGCAGTGAAGCAGGTCTAGAAGAGACCCAGTACTTC	CASSEAGLEETQYF
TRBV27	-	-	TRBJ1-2	TGTGCCAGCAGTTCAATAGCCCCAAACTATGGCTACACCTTC	CASSSIAPNYGYTF
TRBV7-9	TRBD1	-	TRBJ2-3	TGTGCCAGCAAGGAACAGGGGCCCTCGGGCACAGATACGCAGTATTTT	CASKEQGPSGTDTQYF
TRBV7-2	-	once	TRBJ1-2	TGTGCCAGCAGCTTCGGGTTGGGGGACTATGGCTACACCTTC	CASSFGLGDYGYTF
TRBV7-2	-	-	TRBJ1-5	TGTGCCAGCAGCTTAGATTATCGGGGGGGTTTATACAATCAGCCCCAGCATTTT	CASSLDYRGGLYNQPQHF
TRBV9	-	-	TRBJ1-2	TGTGCCAGCAGCGTAGGGACGTACCCGGAGGGCTACACCTTC	CASSVGTYPEGYTF
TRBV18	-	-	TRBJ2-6	TGTGCCAGCTCACCACGCCGGGGGTCGGGGGCCAACGTCCTGACTTTC	CASSPRRGSGANVLTF
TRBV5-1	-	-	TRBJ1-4	TGCGCCAGCAGCTTAGCGACAGCAACTAATGAAAAACTGTTTTTT	CASSLATATNEKLFF
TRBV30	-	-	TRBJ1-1	TGTGCCTGGAGGGGGGGGGCCCTATCGCCCACTGAAGCTTTCTTT	CAWRGGALSPTEAFF
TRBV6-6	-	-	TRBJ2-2	TGTGCCAGCAGTCGCACCGGTACCGGGGAGCTGTTTTTT	CASSRTGTGELFF
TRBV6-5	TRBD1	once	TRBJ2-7	TGTGCCAGCAGTTACGGCCCGGGACAGACCTACGAGCAGTACTTC	CASSYGPGQTYEQYF
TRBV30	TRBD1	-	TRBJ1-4	TGTGCCTGGAGTGTACCTGGACAGGGTAATGAAAAACTGTTTTTT	CAWSVPGQGNEKLFF
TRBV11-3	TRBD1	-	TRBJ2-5	TGTGCCAGCAGCGCCGAGGGACAGAAATCCCGACCCCCGTACTTC	CASSAEGQKSRPPYF
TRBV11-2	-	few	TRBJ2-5	TGTGCCAGCAGCTTAGGGGTGTCCGGGGCGGGGAAGACCCAGTACTTC	CASSLGVSGAGKTQYF
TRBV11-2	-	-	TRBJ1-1	TGTGCCAGCAGCTTAAAAACTGAAGCTTTCTTT	CASSLKTEAFF
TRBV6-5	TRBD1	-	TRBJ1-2	TGTGCCAGCAGTTCCCGGGACAGCAGACTGTGGACCTTC	CASSSRDSRLWTF
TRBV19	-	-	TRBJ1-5	TGTGCCACCGCGCGGGGGGGGGTTGGTAATAGCAATCAGCCCCAGCATTTT	CATARGGVGNSNQPQHF
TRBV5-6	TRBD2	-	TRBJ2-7	TGTGCCAGCAGCTGGGGGGGTTACGAGCAGTACTTC	CASSWGGYEQYF
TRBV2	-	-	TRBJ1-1	TGTGCCAGCAGTCGAGAAAACACTGAAGCTTTCTTT	CASSRENTEAFF
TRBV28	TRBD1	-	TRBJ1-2	TGTGCCAGCAGTACCCAGGGGGCGATGGGGGGCTACACCTTC	CASSTQGAMGGYTF
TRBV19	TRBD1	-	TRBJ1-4	TGTGCCAGTAGATTGGACAGGGGCGATGAAAAACTGTTTTTT	CASRLDRGDEKLFF
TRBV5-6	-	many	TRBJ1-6	TGTGCCAGCAGCTCGCCGGGGGGGCGGAGAGCACCCCTCCACTTT	CASSSPGGRRAPLHF
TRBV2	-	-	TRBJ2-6	TGTGCCAGCCCCAGGGGGGCTCTAGGGTCTGGGGCCAACGTCCTGACTTTC	CASPRGALGSGANVLTF
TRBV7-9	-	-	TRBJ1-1	TGTGCCAGCAGCTTAGCGGGCAGCCAGTACGGCACTGAAGCTTTCTTT	CASSLAGSQYGTEAFF
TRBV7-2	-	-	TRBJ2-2	TGTGCCAGCAGCTTATATTTCACCGGGGAGCTGTTTTTT	CASSLYFTGELFF
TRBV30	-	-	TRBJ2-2	TGTGCCTGGAGTTGGGGCGGGGAGCTGTTTTTT	CAWSWGGELFF
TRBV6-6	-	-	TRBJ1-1	TGTGCCAGCAGACAACGGGCCCTGAACACTGAAGCTTTCTTT	CASRQRALNTEAFF
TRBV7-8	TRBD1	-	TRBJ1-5	TGTGCCAGCAGCCCAAGACAGGGCGATTCCAATCAGCCCCAGCATTTT	CASSPRQGDSNQPQHF
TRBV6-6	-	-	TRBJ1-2	TGTGCCAGCAGTTATGGCTATGGCTACACCTTC	CASSYGYGYTF
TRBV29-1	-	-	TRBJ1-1	TGCAGCGGGGGGCTGTATAGCACTGAAGCTTTCTTT	CSGGLYSTEAFF
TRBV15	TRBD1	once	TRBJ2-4	TGTGCCACCAGCAGACTCCCCCGGGACAGGGGGTTTAGCATTCAGTACTTC	CATSRLPRDRGFSIQYF
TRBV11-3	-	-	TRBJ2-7	TGTGCCAGCAGCCGATACGAGACAGGCCCTGGACTTTTTCACTTC	CASSRYETGPGLFHF
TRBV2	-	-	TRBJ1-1	TGTGCCAGCAGCAAGGGAAATGCGAACACTGAAGCTTTCTTT	CASSKGNANTEAFF
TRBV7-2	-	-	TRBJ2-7	TGTGCCAGCAGCTTAGATCCGGGCAGAAGCGGCTACGAGCAGTACTTC	CASSLDPGRSGYEQYF
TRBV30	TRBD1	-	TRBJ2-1	TGTGCCTGGAGTAGACAGGGCAATGAGCAGTTCTTC	CAWSRQGNEQFF
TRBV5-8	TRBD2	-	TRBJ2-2	TGTGCCAGCAGCATCCTCCTAGCGGGAGTTGTTGCCGGGGAGCTGTTTTTT	CASSILLAGVVAGELFF
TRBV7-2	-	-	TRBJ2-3	TGTGCCAGCAGCTTTACAGGGCGGGGGTTCACAGATACGCAGTATTTT	CASSFTGRGFTDTQYF
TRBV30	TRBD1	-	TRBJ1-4	TGTGCCTGGACCAGGGGGCTGGGGGATGAAAAACTGTTTTTT	CAWTRGLGDEKLFF
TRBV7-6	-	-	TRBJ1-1	TGTGCCAGCAGCTTCGATTCCATGAACACTGAAGCTTTCTTT	CASSFDSMNTEAFF
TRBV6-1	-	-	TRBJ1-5	TGTGCCAGCAGTGAAGTAACGGGAAATCAGCCCCAGCATTTT	CASSEVTGNQPQHF
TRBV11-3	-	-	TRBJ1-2	TGTGCCAGCAGCTTCGGACCTTATGGCTACACCTTC	CASSFGPYGYTF
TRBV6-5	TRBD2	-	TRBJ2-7	TGTGCCAGCAGTTCCGGGGGGTCCTACGAGCAGTACTTC	CASSSGGSYEQYF
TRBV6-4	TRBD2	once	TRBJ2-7	TGTGCCAGGGGACTAGCGGGAGGAACCTACGAGCAGTACTTC	CARGLAGGTYEQYF
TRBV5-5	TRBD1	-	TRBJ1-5	TGTGCCAGCAGCTTAAACCAGGGGGAAGGGAATCAGCCCCAGCATTTT	CASSLNQGEGNQPQHF
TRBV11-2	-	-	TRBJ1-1	TGTGCCAGCAGCCTAAAGGGAACTGAAGCTTTCTTT	CASSLKGTEAFF
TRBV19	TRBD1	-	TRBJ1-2	TGTGCCAGTGAGAAGGGGGCGGATAGTTATGGCTACACCTTC	CASEKGADSYGYTF
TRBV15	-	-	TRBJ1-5	TGTGCCACCGAGCCCGGGGGTAGCAATCAGCCCCAGCATTTT	CATEPGGSNQPQHF
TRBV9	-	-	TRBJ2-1	TGTGCCAGCAGCGTAGCCATGCAGGGGGGGTTAACCTACAATGAGCAGTTCTTC	CASSVAMQGGLTYNEQFF
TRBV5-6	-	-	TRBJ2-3	TGTGCCAGCAGTCCCCCCCCTCCCCCCGATACGCAGTATTTT	CASSPPPPPDTQYF
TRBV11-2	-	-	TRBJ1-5	TGTGCCAGCAGCCCTCTTGGGGGGACTAGCAATCAGCCCCAGCATTTT	CASSPLGGTSNQPQHF
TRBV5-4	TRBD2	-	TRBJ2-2	TGTGCCAGCAGCTTGGTTGGACTAGCGGGACCCAACACCGGGGAGCTGTTTTTT	CASSLVGLAGPNTGELFF
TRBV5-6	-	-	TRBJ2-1	TGTGCCAGCAGCTTGGTTCTGCAGGGGTTCTACAATGAGCAGTTCTTC	CASSLVLQGFYNEQFF
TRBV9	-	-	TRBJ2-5	TGTGCCAGCAGCGTGAGCTCTAGGACCCAAGAGACCCAGTACTTC	CASSVSSRTQETQYF
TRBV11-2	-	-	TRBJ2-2	TGTGCCAGCAGCCCAGCTGTACAGTCCGGGGAGCTGTTTTTT	CASSPAVQSGELFF
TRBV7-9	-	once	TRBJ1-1	TGTGCCAGCAGCTTATCTCGGGTAACGGAAAAGAATGAAGCTTTCTTT	CASSLSRVTEKNEAFF
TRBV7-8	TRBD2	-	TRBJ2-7	TGTGCCAGCAGCTTTACCCGGACTAGCGGGATTCTATACGAGCAGTACTTC	CASSFTRTSGILYEQYF
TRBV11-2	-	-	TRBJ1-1	TGTGCCAGCAGCTTAGAAGCGGGGGCGAGCACTGAAGCTTTCTTT	CASSLEAGASTEAFF
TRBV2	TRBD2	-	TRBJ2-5	TGTGCCAGCAGTGAAAATAGCGGGGGTCAAGAGACCCAGTACTTC	CASSENSGGQETQYF